The 31 T cell receptor beta chains listed next were all sequenced from one sample in a study of T cell responses to AZD1222 COVID-19 vaccine. Profiling relied on immunoSEQ multiplex PCR, and the TCRdb table lists in-frame clones only, not all of them. The table lists approximately 150,000 clones, less than 95% of them singletons. The source material was peripheral blood, sampled 28 days after the second AZD1222 dose. These receptors were taken from an adult who received the AZD1222 COVID-19 vaccine.

This chain connects TRBV30 to TRBJ2-7, with 8 bases that match TRBD1. V trimming: 4 bases; J trimming: 2 bases; junction bases outside the gene matches: 7. CDR1 GTSNPN and CDR2 SVGIG come from the germline V gene (reference sequence). This CDR3 is built from 14 residues. CDR3 DNA sequence: TGTGCCTGGAACTACAGGGGGATCCCCTACGAGCAGTACTTC. Its protein is CAWNYRGIPYEQYF.

The rearrangement links TRBV30 to TRBJ1-5; a weak D match, TRBD1 (5 bases). Germline assignment: CDR1 GTSNPN and CDR2 SVGIG (reference sequence). Trimming took off 0 bases at V and 5 bases at J, with 11 bases between the two ends. This CDR3 comprises 14 residues. CDR3 nucleotide sequence: TGTGCCTGGAGTGTTGACAGCGGGTATCAGCCCCAGCATTTT. This translates into CAWSVDSGYQPQHF.

The chain links TRBV5-1 to TRBJ1-5; D is uncertain. The V gene lost 4 bases and the J gene lost 6 bases, with 11 bases spanning the gap. CDR1 SGHRS and CDR2 YFSETQ come from the germline V gene. The CDR3 loop spans 13 amino acids. The DNA for the CDR3 is TGCGCCAGCAGCCCGGAGGGCGGTCAGCCCCAGCATTTT. This sequence encodes CASSPEGGQPQHF. The full variable domain, in which reference TRBV5-1 and TRBJ1-5 provide the parts outside the CDR3, is KAGVTQTPRYLIKTRGQQVTLSCSPISGHRSVSWYQQTPGQGLQFLFEYFSETQRNKGNFPGRFSGRQFSNSRSEMNVSTLELGDSALYLCASSPEGGQPQHFGDGTRLSIL.

The CDR3 DNA reads as TGCGCCAGCAGCTTGAACAGGGGAGTCGGCTATGGCTACACCTTC. Encoded protein: CASSLNRGVGYGYTF. This chain uses TRBV5-1 with TRBJ1-2; 7 bases are a match to TRBD1. Germline assignment: CDR1 SGHRS and CDR2 YFSETQ. The junction had 7 bases not matched to a gene; V was cut back by 1 base and J by 4 bases. There are 15 residues in the CDR3. Full variable domain (rest looked up from reference TRBV5-1 and TRBJ1-2): KAGVTQTPRYLIKTRGQQVTLSCSPISGHRSVSWYQQTPGQGLQFLFEYFSETQRNKGNFPGRFSGRQFSNSRSEMNVSTLELGDSALYLCASSLNRGVGYGYTFGSGTRLTVV.

The V and J genes are TRBV3-1 (or the pseudogene TRBV3-2) and TRBJ1-4, with TRBD1 identical over 8 bases. Unmatched junction bases numbered 2, after V lost 1 base and J lost 7 bases. Germline V CDR1 and CDR2: LGHDT, YNNKEL (reference sequence). This CDR3 comprises 14 residues. The CDR3 spells CASSQGTGSEKLFF. The CDR3 bases are TGTGCCAGCAGCCAAGGGACAGGGAGTGAAAAACTGTTTTTT.

The chain uses TRBV21-1 and TRBJ1-3; the D segment call TRBD1 is taken from the table without a DNA check. TRBV21-1 represents a pseudogene. The CDR3 runs 17 residues. Here the CDR3 reads CASSKVPQSSSGNTIYF. The CDR3 DNA reads as TGTGCCAGCAGCAAAGTCCCACAGAGTTCCTCTGGAAACACCATATATTTT.

The chain joins TRBV7-2 to TRBJ1-5, with D possibly TRBD1 on 6 matching bases. Trimming took off 4 bases at V and 4 bases at J, with 11 bases between the two ends. The germline V gene encodes CDR1 SGHTA and CDR2 FQGNSA. The CDR3 loop spans 14 amino acids. The CDR3 sequence: CASSSEGGNQPQHF. In nucleotides, the CDR3 is TGTGCCAGCAGCTCGGAGGGGGGAAATCAGCCCCAGCATTTT.

The chain links TRBV28 to TRBJ1-5; D remains ambiguous. Trimming removed 6 bases at V and 4 bases at J, with 7 bases between. CDR1 is MDHEN and CDR2 is SYDVKM in the germline V gene. The CDR3 totals 12 residues. The CDR3 sequence is CASRATNQPQHF. The CDR3 DNA follows: TGTGCCAGCAGGGCGACAAATCAGCCCCAGCATTTT.

The rearrangement joins TRBV14 to TRBJ2-1, with TRBD2 as a possible D gene (6 bases). This CDR3 spans 15 amino acids. Between the trimmed V and J ends, which lost 6 bases and 6 bases, there was a span of 18 bases. The germline gives CDR1 SGHDN, CDR2 FVKESK. CDR3 in DNA: TGTGCCAGCAGTCGAGCTACTAGCATAGCCAATGAGCAGTTCTTC. It is translated as CASSRATSIANEQFF. Using reference TRBV14 and TRBJ2-1 for the parts outside the CDR3, the full variable domain is EAGVTQFPSHSVIEKGQTVTLRCDPISGHDNLYWYRRVMGKEIKFLLHFVKESKQDESGMPNNRFLAERTGGTYSTLKVQPAELEDSGVYFCASSRATSIANEQFFGPGTRLTVL.

The V and J genes are TRBV5-1 and TRBJ2-2; D gene ambiguous. This CDR3 is built from 12 residues. The V gene lost 7 bases and the J gene lost 1 base, with 5 bases spanning the gap. Germline CDR1 is SGHRS and CDR2 is YFSETQ. CDR3 nucleotide sequence: TGCGCCAGCGCACAGAACACCGGGGAGCTGTTTTTT. This codes for CASAQNTGELFF.

The chain combines TRBV10-1 with TRBJ2-1, with 10 bases aligning to TRBD1. The germline CDR1 and CDR2 sequences are WNHNN and SYGVQD (reference sequence). V shed 6 bases, J shed 10 bases, and the junction held 12 bases outside the gene matches. The CDR3 spans 15 residues. The CDR3 region is CASRETGGKRTEQFF. CDR3 DNA: TGCGCCAGCAGGGAGACAGGGGGCAAAAGAACCGAGCAGTTCTTC.

The chain couples TRBV5-5 to TRBJ1-2, with D possibly being TRBD1 (6 bases). The V and J ends lost 1 base and 0 bases respectively, with 13 bases between them. The CDR3 contains 16 residues. Germline CDR1 reads SGHKS; CDR2 reads YYEKEE (reference sequence). The CDR3 loop reads CASSLWADRPNYGYTF. The CDR3 nucleotides are TGTGCCAGCAGCTTGTGGGCCGACAGGCCTAACTATGGCTACACCTTC.

This clone was seen more than once but under ten times. This chain links TRBV19 with TRBJ2-2; possible D gene TRBD2, 7 bases. Trimming took off 8 bases at V and 4 bases at J, with 17 bases between the two ends. The V gene's germline CDR1 is LNHDA and CDR2 SQIVND (reference sequence). This CDR3 has 15 amino acids. The CDR3: CASQIGGALTGELFF. The CDR3 DNA is TGTGCCAGTCAAATTGGGGGGGCTCTCACCGGGGAGCTGTTTTTT.

The gene calls are TRBV19 and TRBJ2-5; TRBD1 might be the D (6 bases). CDR1 is LNHDA, CDR2 SQIVND, per germline (reference sequence). This CDR3 spans 16 amino acids. V dropped 5 bases and J dropped 5 bases, with 21 bases sitting between them. CDR3 nucleotides: TGTGCCAGTAGTTCCCCTTCAACAGGGATTTGGGAGACCCAGTACTTC. As protein: CASSSPSTGIWETQYF. Variable domain in full (rest from reference TRBV19 and TRBJ2-5): DGGITQSPKYLFRKEGQNVTLSCEQNLNHDAMYWYRQDPGQGLRLIYYSQIVNDFQKGDIAEGYSVSREKKESFPLTVTSAQKNPTAFYLCASSSPSTGIWETQYFGPGTRLLVL.

The J gene is TRBJ1-2, the V gene TRBV4-3; TRBD1 is a possible D gene (6 bases). The CDR3 is made up of 14 amino acids. Trimming left V 0 bases short and J 5 bases short, with 10 bases between. Looked up from germline, CDR1 is LGHNA and CDR2 is YSLEER. In DNA form, the CDR3 reads TGCGCCAGCAGCCAAGATACAGGGTATTATGGCTACACCTTC. This translates into CASSQDTGYYGYTF.

This chain joins TRBV2 and TRBJ2-6; no clear D. V was shortened by 4 bases and J by 4 bases, with 14 bases between the two germline ends. CDR1 and CDR2 (germline): SNHLY, FYNNEI. This CDR3 is built from 16 residues. This CDR3 is CASSATRPPGANVLTF. CDR3 nucleotide sequence: TGTGCCAGCAGTGCCACCCGTCCCCCCGGGGCCAACGTCCTGACTTTC. Complete variable domain (other parts from reference TRBV2 and TRBJ2-6): EPEVTQTPSHQVTQMGQEVILRCVPISNHLYFYWYRQILGQKVEFLVSFYNNEISEKSEIFDDQFSVERPDGSNFTLKIRSTKLEDSAMYFCASSATRPPGANVLTFGAGSRLTVL.

The table lists this clone with a count of one. The V gene is TRBV9, the J gene TRBJ1-2; D gene unclear. V was pared by 0 bases and J by 8 bases, with 14 bases between. The CDR3 is 14 amino acids. CDR1 and CDR2 from the germline V gene are SGDLS and YYNGEE. The CDR3 nucleotides read TGTGCCAGCAGCGTAGATCCTGGGCCAAGCGGCTACACCTTC. This encodes CASSVDPGPSGYTF.

V is TRBV3-1 (or the pseudogene TRBV3-2) and J is TRBJ2-7; the match to TRBD1 covers 8 bases. The length of the CDR3 is 17 residues. Trimming removed 4 bases from V and 1 base from J; junction bases left unmatched: 12. The germline V gene encodes CDR1 LGHDT and CDR2 YNNKEL (reference sequence). In DNA, the CDR3 is TGTGCCAGCAGCCCTATGGACAGGGTTGGCCCTTCCTACGAGCAGTACTTC. It yields the protein CASSPMDRVGPSYEQYF.

The rearrangement joins TRBV14 to TRBJ2-1; 7 bases map to TRBD2. CDR1 is SGHDN and CDR2 is FVKESK in the germline V gene. The CDR3 consists of 16 residues. Trimming at V came to 2 bases and at J to 7 bases, leaving 11 bases not matched to a gene. The CDR3 region is CASSQWTGRADNEQFF. The CDR3 DNA reads as TGTGCCAGCAGCCAATGGACGGGGAGGGCCGATAATGAGCAGTTCTTC.

The rearrangement links TRBV30 to TRBJ1-2; D gene unclear. Per the germline V gene, CDR1 is GTSNPN and CDR2 is SVGIG (reference sequence). This CDR3 region has 14 residues. V lost 1 base and J lost 4, with 13 bases in between. This CDR3 is CAWSGWEFSYGYTF. CDR3 sequence (DNA): TGTGCCTGGAGTGGTTGGGAATTCAGCTATGGCTACACCTTC.

The chain recombines TRBV5-1 with TRBJ1-6, with D hard to call. The CDR3 contains 13 residues. From germline, CDR1 is SGHRS and CDR2 YFSETQ. Trimming took 0 bases from V and 10 from J, leaving 8 bases between them. In DNA, the CDR3 is TGCGCCAGCAGCTTGGATCTAGGCTCACCCCTCCACTTT. Amino acids: CASSLDLGSPLHF. Complete variable domain (other parts from reference TRBV5-1 and TRBJ1-6): KAGVTQTPRYLIKTRGQQVTLSCSPISGHRSVSWYQQTPGQGLQFLFEYFSETQRNKGNFPGRFSGRQFSNSRSEMNVSTLELGDSALYLCASSLDLGSPLHFGNGTRLTVT.

The chain recombines TRBV7-9 with TRBJ1-1; possibly TRBD1 for D (6 bases). The germline gives CDR1 SEHNR, CDR2 FQNEAQ (reference sequence). This CDR3 region has 16 residues. The V and J ends lost 1 base and 0 bases respectively, with 12 bases between them. The CDR3 protein is CASSLGGGTLNTEAFF. In DNA, the CDR3 is TGTGCCAGCAGCTTAGGGGGTGGGACACTGAACACTGAAGCTTTCTTT.

V usage is TRBV10-3 and J usage is TRBJ1-5, with D possibly being TRBD1 (5 bases). With 2 bases removed from V and 3 bases from J, the gap between germline ends came to 14 bases. CDR3 length: 16 residues. CDR1 is ENHRY, CDR2 SYGVKD, per germline. The CDR3 DNA sequence: TGTGCCATCAGTGAGCGCCAATCCGGGACCAATCAGCCCCAGCATTTT. The encoded protein is CAISERQSGTNQPQHF.

V gene TRBV3-1 (or the pseudogene TRBV3-2) combines with J gene TRBJ2-1; D is undetermined. The CDR3 extends over 15 amino acids. V lost 0 bases and J 0 bases, leaving 6 bases between the germline ends. Germline-derived CDR1 and CDR2 are LGHDT and YNNKEL (reference sequence). CDR3 DNA sequence: TGTGCCAGCAGCCAAGAGGAGAGCTCCTACAATGAGCAGTTCTTC. Its protein is CASSQEESSYNEQFF.

The chain is built from TRBV19 and TRBJ1-5; 7 nucleotides match TRBD1. The CDR3 covers 15 residues. Germline assignment: CDR1 LNHDA and CDR2 SQIVND (reference sequence). V dropped 6 bases and J dropped 0; count of bases not matched to a gene: 5. The CDR3 sequence: CASSFYRGSNQPQHF. The CDR3 DNA reads as TGTGCCAGTAGCTTTTACAGGGGTAGCAATCAGCCCCAGCATTTT.

This clone was seen a handful of times. The chain recombines TRBV6-5 with TRBJ1-6; TRBD1 is a possible D gene (5 bases). This CDR3 region has 14 residues. Per the germline V gene, CDR1 is MNHEY and CDR2 is SVGAGI. V lost 6 bases and J 9 bases, leaving 15 bases between the germline ends. The CDR3 bases are TGTGCCAGCAGGGGGCCGGTCGCGTTTTCACCCCTCCACTTT. This gives the protein CASRGPVAFSPLHF.

The chain combines TRBV7-6 with TRBJ1-4; D remains unclear. V dropped 5 bases and J dropped 0 bases, with 13 bases sitting between them. CDR1 is SGHVS, CDR2 FNYEAQ, per germline. The CDR3 is made up of 16 amino acids. CDR3 residues: CASSKGPTTTNEKLFF. The DNA for the CDR3 is TGTGCCAGCAGCAAGGGCCCGACAACAACTAATGAAAAACTGTTTTTT.

The V call is TRBV10-3, the J call TRBJ1-4, with D possibly TRBD1 on 6 matching bases. V was clipped by 4 bases and J by 3 bases, with 18 bases between them. This CDR3 region has 17 residues. The germline V gene has CDR1 ENHRY and CDR2 SYGVKD. In DNA form, the CDR3 reads TGTGCCATCAGTGGAGTCGGGGGGACAAGCGCTAATGAAAAACTGTTTTTT. Translating it yields CAISGVGGTSANEKLFF.

The chain joins TRBV6-5 to TRBJ2-7; 9 bases line up with TRBD2. The CDR3 is 15 amino acids. Germline values: CDR1 MNHEY, CDR2 SVGAGI. Unmatched junction bases numbered 14, after V lost 10 bases and J lost 4 bases. CDR3 DNA: TGTGCCACCCTCCCCGGGACTAGCAATGATTACGAGCAGTACTTC. It translates to CATLPGTSNDYEQYF.

V usage is TRBV4-1 and J usage is TRBJ2-7, with 10 bases aligning to TRBD2. This CDR3 contains 19 residues. The germline gives CDR1 MGHRA, CDR2 YSYEKL. The ends lost 1 base at V and 4 bases at J; junction bases unmatched: 16. The CDR3 DNA follows: TGCGCCAGCAGCCAAGTCCCTCCCCGGACTAGCGGTGATTTTTACGAGCAGTACTTC. Translating it yields CASSQVPPRTSGDFYEQYF.

The rearrangement links TRBV3-1 (or the pseudogene TRBV3-2) to TRBJ2-1, with a possible D match to TRBD1 (5 bases). Germline V CDR1 and CDR2: LGHDT, YNNKEL (reference sequence). V gave up 6 bases and J gave up 3 bases, with 9 bases separating them. The CDR3 contains 13 residues. CDR3 sequence (DNA): TGTGCCAGCAGTCCGCAGGGCTACAATGAGCAGTTCTTC. The encoded protein is CASSPQGYNEQFF.